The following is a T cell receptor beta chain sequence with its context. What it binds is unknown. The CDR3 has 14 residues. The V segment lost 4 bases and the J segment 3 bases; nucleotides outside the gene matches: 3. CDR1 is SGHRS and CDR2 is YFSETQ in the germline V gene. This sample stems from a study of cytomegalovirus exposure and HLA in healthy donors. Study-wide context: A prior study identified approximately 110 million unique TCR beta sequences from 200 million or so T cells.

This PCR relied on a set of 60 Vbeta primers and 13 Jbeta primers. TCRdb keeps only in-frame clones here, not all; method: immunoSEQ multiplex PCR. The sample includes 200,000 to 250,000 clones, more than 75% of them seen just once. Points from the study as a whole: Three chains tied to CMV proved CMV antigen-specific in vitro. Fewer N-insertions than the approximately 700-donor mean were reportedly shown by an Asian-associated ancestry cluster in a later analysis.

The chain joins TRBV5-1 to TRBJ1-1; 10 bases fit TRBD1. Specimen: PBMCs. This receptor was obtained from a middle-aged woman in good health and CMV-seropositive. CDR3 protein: CASSAGQGYTEAFF. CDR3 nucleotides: TGCGCCAGCAGCGCGGGACAGGGGTACACTGAAGCTTTCTTT. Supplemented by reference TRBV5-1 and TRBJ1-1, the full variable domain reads KAGVTQTPRYLIKTRGQQVTLSCSPISGHRSVSWYQQTPGQGLQFLFEYFSETQRNKGNFPGRFSGRQFSNSRSEMNVSTLELGDSALYLCASSAGQGYTEAFFGQGTRLTVV.